This is a list of T cell receptor beta chains from one sample in a study of Ad26.COV2.S vaccination and SARS-CoV-2 variants. Repertoires were generated with immunoSEQ multiplex PCR, while TCRdb's copy carries only in-frame clones and drops some. The sample holds more than 300,000 clones; 86% are singletons and the top ten take about 10%. The sample in question was peripheral blood, obtained in a trial of Ad26.COV2.S vaccine versus placebo. The receptors derive from a person between 18 and 59 years old who received the Ad26.COV2.S COVID-19 vaccine or a placebo. Both conserved end residues are part of each CDR3. The D gene is left open where the match is weak. Clone size is shown for a subset of rows, as once, few, many or a class of expanded clone.

V gene	clone size	J gene	D gene	CDR3 DNA	CDR3 protein
TRBV7-8	-	TRBJ2-1	TRBD2	TGTGCCAGCAGCCCCCGGACTAGCGGGGGCCACAATGAGCAGTTCTTC	CASSPRTSGGHNEQFF
TRBV7-2	once	TRBJ2-1	-	TGTGCCAGCAGCTTTGAGGTATTCCATGAGCAGTTCTTC	CASSFEVFHEQFF
TRBV6-2/TRBV6-3	-	TRBJ1-4	-	TGTGCCAGCAGTATCAGGATTTGGGCTGAAAAACTGTTTTTT	CASSIRIWAEKLFF
TRBV7-2	-	TRBJ1-1	-	TGTGCCAGCAGCTTAGGATTTCAGGGCACTGAAGCTTTCTTT	CASSLGFQGTEAFF
TRBV16	-	TRBJ1-1	TRBD1	TGTGCCAGCAGCCACATGGACAGGGTGCGGAACACTGAAGCTTTCTTT	CASSHMDRVRNTEAFF
TRBV4-2	once	TRBJ1-2	-	TGTGCCAGCAGCCAGGGGGATCTCGGAGGGGCGGTTGGCTACACCTTC	CASSQGDLGGAVGYTF
TRBV11-3	-	TRBJ2-5	TRBD1	TGTGCCAGCAGCGCCCGGACAGGGCAAGAGACCCAGTACTTC	CASSARTGQETQYF
TRBV3-1/TRBV3-2	many	TRBJ2-7	-	TGTGCCAGCAGCCAAGAAGAGGGGGCGGGGGTTTACGAGCAGTACTTC	CASSQEEGAGVYEQYF
TRBV4-2	once	TRBJ2-1	TRBD2	TGTGCCAGCAGAGCGGGGGTTGCTAATGAGCAGTTCTTC	CASRAGVANEQFF
TRBV4-2	-	TRBJ2-5	TRBD2	TGTGCCAGCAGCCAAGTTGCAAGCGGGGGCCTCCAAGAGACCCAGTACTTC	CASSQVASGGLQETQYF
TRBV7-2	-	TRBJ1-2	-	TGTGCCAGCAGCTTTGGACCGGGACACGGTTATGGCTACACCTTC	CASSFGPGHGYGYTF
TRBV28	once	TRBJ1-1	-	TGTGCCAGCATTCGGGGGATGAACACTGAAGCTTTCTTT	CASIRGMNTEAFF
TRBV4-3	-	TRBJ2-7	-	TGCGCCAGCAGCCGACACCTTGGACTGGGCTCCTACGAGCAGTACTTC	CASSRHLGLGSYEQYF
TRBV12-3/TRBV12-4	once	TRBJ1-6	-	TGTGCCAGCAGTTTGACTAATAATTCACCCCTCCACTTT	CASSLTNNSPLHF
TRBV4-2	-	TRBJ2-3	-	TGTGCCAGCAGCCCGGGATATGGCACAGATACGCAGTATTTT	CASSPGYGTDTQYF
TRBV7-2	once	TRBJ2-7	TRBD1	TGTGCCAGCAGCTTAGACAGGGGGCTCACCTACGAGCAGTACTTC	CASSLDRGLTYEQYF
TRBV3-1/TRBV3-2	-	TRBJ2-7	-	TGTGCCAGCAGCCAAGATCAAGCAGCAAGCTCCTACGAGCAGTACTTC	CASSQDQAASSYEQYF
TRBV6-5	-	TRBJ2-1	TRBD1	TGTGCCAGCAGACAGGGGGCGCCGGGCAATGAGCAGTTCTTC	CASRQGAPGNEQFF
TRBV28	-	TRBJ2-5	TRBD1	TGTGCCAGCAGTCTTTACCGGGACAGTCACCAAGAGACCCAGTACTTC	CASSLYRDSHQETQYF
TRBV7-3	-	TRBJ2-1	-	TGTGCCAGCAGCTTGTCCCGACTAGTTATGGGGGATGAGCAGTTCTTC	CASSLSRLVMGDEQFF
TRBV11-2	-	TRBJ2-5	TRBD2	TGTGCCAGCAGCTTAGACTTCGGGGCTAGCGGGGGTGAGACCCAGTACTTC	CASSLDFGASGGETQYF
TRBV7-9	-	TRBJ2-7	-	TGTGCCAGCAGCTTGACAGCCCTGGACGAGCAGTACTTC	CASSLTALDEQYF
TRBV18	-	TRBJ1-1	TRBD1	TGTGCCAGCTCACTGACAGGGGGCGGTACCACTGAAGCTTTCTTT	CASSLTGGGTTEAFF
TRBV5-1	-	TRBJ2-2	TRBD2	TGCGCCAGCAGCTTGGGGACTAGCAGAGACGGGGAGCTGTTTTTT	CASSLGTSRDGELFF
TRBV28	-	TRBJ2-1	-	TGTGCCAGCAGTTTATACCGGGGGAGCTCCTACAATGAGCAGTTCTTC	CASSLYRGSSYNEQFF
TRBV6-6	-	TRBJ2-3	-	TGTGCCAGCAGCCCCCGGCGTACAGATACGCAGTATTTT	CASSPRRTDTQYF
TRBV6-5	-	TRBJ2-1	-	TGTGCCAGCAGTCTCGGGACTTATTCCCCTGAGCAGTTCTTC	CASSLGTYSPEQFF
TRBV9	-	TRBJ2-6	TRBD1	TGTGCCAGCAGTATTGACAGGGTTAAGTCTGGGGCCAACGTCCTGACTTTC	CASSIDRVKSGANVLTF
TRBV6-2/TRBV6-3	once	TRBJ2-5	-	TGTGCCAGCAGTTACTCGAGGGGACTCGTTCAAGAGACCCAGTACTTC	CASSYSRGLVQETQYF
TRBV28	few	TRBJ2-7	TRBD2	TGTGCCAGCAGTGGGGCTAGCGGGCGTTTCTGGGAGCAGTACTTC	CASSGASGRFWEQYF
TRBV3-1/TRBV3-2	-	TRBJ1-1	-	TGTGCCAGCAGCCAACAGGCAGGACGGTTTGAAGCTTTCTTT	CASSQQAGRFEAFF
TRBV15	-	TRBJ1-1	-	TGTGCCACCAGCAGAGTCGACGCTGAAGCTTTCTTT	CATSRVDAEAFF
TRBV10-3	-	TRBJ2-7	TRBD2	TGTGCCATCAGTGAGCCAAGGACTAGCGCCGCCTACGAGCAGTACTTC	CAISEPRTSAAYEQYF
TRBV10-3	once	TRBJ2-7	TRBD2	TGTGCCATCAGTGAGCAGCGGGGGGACTCCTACGAGCAGTACTTC	CAISEQRGDSYEQYF
TRBV9	once	TRBJ2-5	-	TGTGCCAGCAGCAATCTCAGGGGTGGGGAGACCCAGTACTTC	CASSNLRGGETQYF
TRBV24-1	-	TRBJ1-2	-	TGTGCCACCAGTGATTTGACAGGCTATGGCTACACCTTC	CATSDLTGYGYTF
TRBV28	-	TRBJ1-1	-	TGTGCCAGCAGTCCAATTGAGGCAGGGGTCACTGAAGCTTTCTTT	CASSPIEAGVTEAFF
TRBV10-2	-	TRBJ1-4	-	TGCGCCAGCAGTGAGTCGCTTCTAGGGGGTGAAAAACTGTTTTTT	CASSESLLGGEKLFF
TRBV24-1	-	TRBJ1-5	-	TGTGCCACCAGTGATAGCAGGGGTCAGCCCCAGCATTTT	CATSDSRGQPQHF
TRBV7-9	-	TRBJ1-4	-	TGTGCCAGCAGCGCAATTAGGTGGGGGGCCTTCGAAAAACTGTTTTTT	CASSAIRWGAFEKLFF
TRBV4-3	-	TRBJ2-7	-	TGCGCCAGCAGCCAAGATTTGGTATACGAGCAGTACTTC	CASSQDLVYEQYF
TRBV5-6	-	TRBJ1-2	TRBD1	TGTGCCAGCAGCTTCGCAACAGGGGGCTATGGCTACACCTTC	CASSFATGGYGYTF
TRBV3-1/TRBV3-2	-	TRBJ2-5	-	TGTGCCAGCAGCCATCGACTCCTCCAAGAGACCCAGTACTTC	CASSHRLLQETQYF
TRBV7-2	once	TRBJ1-5	-	TGTGCCAGCAGCTTACGAGACAGGCGGATTAACGGCGATCAGCCCCAGCATTTT	CASSLRDRRINGDQPQHF
TRBV27	-	TRBJ2-7	TRBD2	TGTGCCAGCAGTTTATCCGGACTAGCGGAGACCTACGAGCAGTACTTC	CASSLSGLAETYEQYF
TRBV2	-	TRBJ2-3	TRBD2	TGTGCCAGCAGTAGACTAGCGGGGACTAGAAGCACAGATACGCAGTATTTT	CASSRLAGTRSTDTQYF
TRBV9	-	TRBJ2-3	-	TGTGCCAGCAGCGTAGGAGGAGTTAGCACAGATACGCAGTATTTT	CASSVGGVSTDTQYF
TRBV18	-	TRBJ1-2	-	TGTGCCAGCTCACCACTATCCCAGTCAGCCCCCGGGGTCGACTATGGCTACACCTTC	CASSPLSQSAPGVDYGYTF
TRBV27	few	TRBJ1-1	-	TGTGCCAGCAGTTTCGCCCCCGGGCTTAGCGGCACTGAAGCTTTCTTT	CASSFAPGLSGTEAFF
TRBV19	-	TRBJ2-2	-	TGTGCCAGTAGTATGCCGGCAGGGGAGAACACCGGGGAGCTGTTTTTT	CASSMPAGENTGELFF
TRBV30	-	TRBJ2-7	-	TGTGCCTGGAGCGATGGGACGACTTCCTACGAGCAGTACTTC	CAWSDGTTSYEQYF
TRBV6-1	-	TRBJ2-6	-	TGTGCCAGCAGTGAATCGTCGAAGGCGCGGGGGGCCAACGTCCTGACTTTC	CASSESSKARGANVLTF
TRBV2	-	TRBJ1-2	TRBD1	TGTGCCAGCAGATGGACAGGGGAAGGCTACACCTTC	CASRWTGEGYTF
TRBV6-1	-	TRBJ1-2	-	TGTGCCAGCAGTGAAATGGTCATAGGGGGAAATGGCTACACCTTC	CASSEMVIGGNGYTF
TRBV7-8	-	TRBJ1-1	-	TGTGCCAGCAGCTTGGGACACGCGAACACTGAAGCTTTCTTT	CASSLGHANTEAFF